A single sample gave rise to the 10 T cell receptor beta chains below, sequenced in a study of T cell responses to AZD1222 COVID-19 vaccine. The repertoire was sequenced with immunoSEQ multiplex PCR; TCRdb's copy has only in-frame clones and lacks some. The sample has some 140,000 clones; more than 85% are singletons. The source was peripheral blood, collected on day 0 of AZD1222 vaccination. These receptors were collected from an adult in good health.

This chain links TRBV11-3 with TRBJ2-3; D may correspond to TRBD1 or TRBD2 (6 bases each). Trimming removed 5 bases at V and 3 bases at J, with 15 bases between. This CDR3 is built from 15 residues. The germline V gene encodes CDR1 SGHNT and CDR2 YENEEA. The CDR3 sequence is CASSPRRGWTDTQYF. CDR3 DNA sequence: TGTGCCAGCAGCCCGAGGAGGGGGTGGACAGATACGCAGTATTTT. The full variable domain, with the rest looked up from reference TRBV11-3 and TRBJ2-3, is EAGVVQSPRYKIIEKKQPVAFWCNPISGHNTLYWYLQNLGQGPELLIRYENEEAVDDSQLPKDRFSAERLKGVDSTLKIQPAELGDSAVYLCASSPRRGWTDTQYFGPGTRLTVL.

This clone was recorded once. The chain is built from TRBV28 and TRBJ2-7; 7 bases fit TRBD1. After removal of 7 bases from V and 6 bases from J, the junction contained 6 bases not matched to a gene. This CDR3 comprises 12 residues. CDR1 is MDHEN, CDR2 SYDVKM, per germline. CDR3 residues: CASNRQGLEQYF. CDR3 coding DNA: TGTGCCAGCAACAGACAGGGTCTCGAGCAGTACTTC.

CDR3 loop: CASSTRTEGEQYF. CDR3 DNA: TGTGCCAGTAGTACAAGGACAGAGGGCGAGCAGTACTTC. The chain recombines TRBV19 with TRBJ2-7, with a weak D call TRBD1 (6 bases). The CDR3 is 13 residues long. Trimming stripped 4 bases from V and 6 bases from J, with 13 bases between. Germline V CDR1 and CDR2: LNHDA, SQIVND (reference sequence).

The J gene is TRBJ1-1, the V gene TRBV28, with TRBD1 as a possible D gene (6 bases). CDR1 is MDHEN, CDR2 SYDVKM, per germline. Trimming shortened V by 6 bases and J by 9 bases, and 14 bases separated the two germline ends. CDR3 length: 12 amino acids. As DNA, the CDR3 is TGTGCCAGCAGCTCAGGAGACAGGAAAGCTTTCTTT. This codes for CASSSGDRKAFF.

This clone has a single count. The J gene is TRBJ1-4, the V gene TRBV10-3, with D unresolved. This CDR3 contains 14 residues. The V end lost 3 bases, the J end lost 2 bases, and 7 bases lay between the germline ends. From germline, CDR1 is ENHRY and CDR2 SYGVKD. The CDR3 spells CAISEGGTNEKLFF. The CDR3 DNA sequence: TGTGCCATCAGTGAAGGAGGGACTAATGAAAAACTGTTTTTT.

This chain uses TRBV7-3 with TRBJ1-5, with D possibly being TRBD1 (6 bases). Per the germline V gene, CDR1 is SGHTA and CDR2 is FQGTGA. This CDR3 region has 15 residues. Trimming cost V 8 bases and J 1 base, with 15 bases left between them. Here the CDR3 DNA reads TGTGCCAGCCCTCAGGGGTTGTTAAGCAATCAGCCCCAGCATTTT. Its translation is CASPQGLLSNQPQHF.

J is TRBJ1-1 and V is TRBV7-6; D gene uncertain. The V and J ends lost 5 bases and 1 base respectively, with 8 bases between them. CDR1 and CDR2 (germline): SGHVS, FNYEAQ. The CDR3 spans 13 residues. The CDR3: CASSPVQNTEAFF. The DNA of the CDR3 is TGTGCCAGCAGCCCTGTCCAGAACACTGAAGCTTTCTTT.

The rearrangement joins TRBV5-1 to TRBJ1-2; D is unresolved. This CDR3 is built from 12 residues. The V gene lost 5 bases and the J gene lost 8 bases, with 13 bases spanning the gap. CDR1 is SGHRS and CDR2 is YFSETQ in the germline V gene. The CDR3 DNA is TGCGCCAGCAGACAAGACAATGAGGGCTACACCTTC. Encoded protein: CASRQDNEGYTF.

V is TRBV9 and J is TRBJ2-3; 8 bases line up with TRBD2. Germline V gene sequence: CDR1 SGDLS, CDR2 YYNGEE. V lost 4 bases to trimming and J lost 2 bases; unmatched junction nucleotides: 6. This CDR3 contains 15 residues. CDR3 DNA sequence: TGTGCCAGCAGCCCACTAGCGGACCACACAGATACGCAGTATTTT. It codes for CASSPLADHTDTQYF.

The chain is built from TRBV19 and TRBJ2-3, with 8 bases identical to TRBD1. V dropped 7 bases and J dropped 3; count of bases not matched to a gene: 3. The CDR3 is 13 residues long. CDR1 LNHDA and CDR2 SQIVND come from the germline V gene (reference sequence). CDR3 nucleotide sequence: TGTGCCAGTATAAGACAGGGGACAGATACGCAGTATTTT. Amino acid sequence: CASIRQGTDTQYF.